Detailed here is one T cell receptor (beta chain). One junction end disagrees with the germline gene, perhaps due to a read error. The sample originates from a study of T cells after yellow fever vaccination. One entry per CDR3 protein results from TCRdb running MiXCR on the 5' RACE reads. The table includes 300,000 to 400,000 distinct CDR3 sequences, around 13% detected once. This TCR was sampled from a man aged 18 to 30 who received the YFV17D yellow fever vaccine. Specimen: CD4+ T cells sorted from PBMCs, collected 15 days after the yellow fever booster vaccination.

CDR3 nucleotides: TGCGCCAGCAGTTTGGGGAACTCGATGGTGAGGGACACCGGGGAGCTGTTTTTT. This translates into CASSLGNSMVRDTGELFF. The rearrangement links TRBV5-1 to TRBJ2-2, with D maybe TRBD2 (5 bases). Germline V CDR1 and CDR2: SGHRS, YFSETQ. The CDR3 runs to 18 residues. The full variable domain, completed using reference TRBV5-1 and TRBJ2-2, is KAGVTQTPRYLIKTRGQQVTLSCSPISGHRSVSWYQQTPGQGLQFLFEYFSETQRNKGNFPGRFSGRQFSNSRSEMNVSTLELGDSALYLCASSLGNSMVRDTGELFFGEGSRLTVL.